The next 29 T cell receptor beta chains were all read from a single sample in a study of control samples from healthy donors and cancer patients. Profiling relied on immunoSEQ multiplex PCR, and the TCRdb table lists in-frame clones only, not all of them. The sample holds approximately 100,000 clones; 70% to 90% are singletons and the top ten take roughly 15%. The sequencing sample was made of blood. These receptors came from a man aged 30 to 45 in good health.

Comment on this clone: Additional DNA sequences in this sample encode the identical CDR3. The V gene is TRBV2, the J gene TRBJ1-5, with D possibly matching TRBD1 (5 bases). Germline CDR1 reads SNHLY; CDR2 reads FYNNEI. The CDR3 consists of 15 residues. With 5 bases removed from V and 4 bases from J, the gap between germline ends came to 15 bases. The DNA of the CDR3 is TGTGCCAGCAGTCCGGGGCGCGGCAGTAATCAGCCCCAGCATTTT. This translates into CASSPGRGSNQPQHF.

The chain has TRBV6-5 and TRBJ2-5, with D uncertain. Trimming removed 2 bases at V and 4 bases at J, with 2 bases between. In germline, CDR1 is MNHEY, CDR2 SVGAGI. The CDR3 consists of 11 residues. CDR3 region: CASSYRETQYF. The CDR3 bases are TGTGCCAGCAGTTACCGAGAGACCCAGTACTTC.

V and J are TRBV30 and TRBJ1-1; 8 bases match TRBD1. V lost 3 bases, J lost 6 bases, and 3 bases stayed unmatched. The CDR3 is 12 residues long. CDR1 and CDR2 (germline): GTSNPN, SVGIG (reference sequence). CDR3 residues: CAWRQGAAEAFF. In DNA, the CDR3 is TGTGCCTGGAGGCAGGGGGCCGCTGAAGCTTTCTTT.

The chain employs TRBV3-1 (or the pseudogene TRBV3-2) and TRBJ2-6; D perhaps matches TRBD1 (6 bases). The CDR3 covers 15 residues. CDR1 and CDR2 from the germline V gene are LGHDT and YNNKEL (reference sequence). Trimming left V 4 bases short and J 0 bases short, with 7 bases between. The chain's CDR3 is CASSRTASGANVLTF. The CDR3 DNA is TGTGCCAGCAGCCGGACAGCCTCTGGGGCCAACGTCCTGACTTTC.

This clone has just one count. This sequence joins TRBV11-3 and TRBJ2-6; D remains unclear. Germline CDR1 SGHNT, CDR2 YENEEA. V lost 1 base and J 0 bases, leaving 13 bases between the germline ends. This CDR3 contains 18 residues. Here the CDR3 DNA reads TGTGCCAGCAGCTTAGGACCCCTACATCCCTCTGGGGCCAACGTCCTGACTTTC. Protein product: CASSLGPLHPSGANVLTF.

V usage is TRBV6-1 and J usage is TRBJ1-1; D is unresolved. V gave up 2 bases and J gave up 11 bases, with 21 bases separating them. The length of the CDR3 is 15 residues. Germline V gene sequence: CDR1 MNHNS, CDR2 SASEGT. The CDR3 nucleotides read TGTGCCAGCAGTGAAATTCGGCCATACGAGAGTTGGGCTTTCTTT. It codes for CASSEIRPYESWAFF.

The chain has TRBV7-2 and TRBJ2-1; 7 bases line up with TRBD2. The trim removed 4 bases at V and 4 bases at J, leaving 1 base unmatched. The CDR3 runs to 13 residues. Germline V CDR1 and CDR2: SGHTA, FQGNSA. The CDR3 is CASSSGLYNEQFF. The CDR3 DNA follows: TGTGCCAGCAGCTCGGGACTATACAATGAGCAGTTCTTC.

The chain employs TRBV3-1 (or the pseudogene TRBV3-2) and TRBJ2-7; TRBD2 matches at 8 bases. This CDR3 spans 15 amino acids. Germline V CDR1 and CDR2: LGHDT, YNNKEL (reference sequence). Trimming cost V 3 bases and J 2 bases; bases outside gene matches: 6. CDR3 region: CASSHPGLVPYEQYF. The DNA of the CDR3 is TGTGCCAGCAGCCACCCGGGACTAGTTCCCTACGAGCAGTACTTC.

CDR3 in amino acids: CASSLGRQGAPYEQYF. CDR3 nucleotide sequence: TGTGCCAGCAGTTTGGGTAGACAGGGGGCACCGTACGAGCAGTACTTC. The genes are TRBV6-2 or TRBV6-3 and TRBJ2-7, with TRBD1 identical over 10 bases. CDR3 length: 16 residues. V shed 4 bases, J shed 4 bases, and the junction held 10 bases outside the gene matches. CDR1 MNHEY and CDR2 SVGEGT come from the germline V gene.

This chain links TRBV6-6 with TRBJ2-7; D uncertain. The germline CDR1 and CDR2 sequences are MNHNY and SVGAGI (reference sequence). V lost 4 bases and J 6 bases, leaving 13 bases between the germline ends. This CDR3 contains 13 residues. CDR3 sequence reads: CASSFLLASEQYF. For the CDR3, the DNA is TGTGCCAGCAGTTTCCTGTTAGCTTCCGAGCAGTACTTC.

The rearrangement uses TRBV7-2 and TRBJ2-2, with 7 bases identical to TRBD2. Trimming took 5 bases from V and 2 from J; bases not matched to a gene: 14. Germline lookup yields CDR1 SGHTA and CDR2 FQGNSA. The CDR3 is made up of 18 amino acids. CDR3 coding DNA: TGTGCCAGCAGCCCCATACCAGGGAGCGGGATCAACACCGGGGAGCTGTTTTTT. Translating it yields CASSPIPGSGINTGELFF.

In the case of this clone: Other DNA sequences in this specimen translate into the identical CDR3. The rearrangement links TRBV5-4 to TRBJ1-5; no reliable D call. Germline CDR1 reads SGHNT; CDR2 reads YYREEE (reference sequence). The CDR3 length is 13 residues. With 2 bases removed from V and 0 bases from J, the gap between germline ends came to 3 bases. Here the CDR3 reads CASSFDSNQPQHF. The CDR3 nucleotides are TGTGCCAGCAGCTTTGATAGCAATCAGCCCCAGCATTTT.

This clone was recorded a few times. The chain has TRBV28 and TRBJ2-5, with D uncertain. The germline V and J ends were trimmed by 8 bases and 4 bases, with 20 bases remaining between them. Per the germline V gene, CDR1 is MDHEN and CDR2 is SYDVKM. This CDR3 comprises 15 residues. CDR3 residues: CASLRRSGPGETQYF. The CDR3 region has the DNA TGTGCCAGCCTCCGAAGAAGTGGCCCGGGAGAGACCCAGTACTTC.

This chain links TRBV7-2 with TRBJ1-6, with 10 bases identical to TRBD1. This CDR3 has 17 amino acids. V shed 1 base, J shed 6 bases, and the junction held 6 bases outside the gene matches. Germline CDR1 and CDR2: SGHTA and FQGNSA. CDR3 in amino acids: CASSLGARDRGNSPLHF. In DNA form, the CDR3 reads TGTGCCAGCAGCTTAGGGGCCCGGGACAGGGGTAATTCACCCCTCCACTTT. The entire variable domain, with the rest obtained from reference TRBV7-2 and TRBJ1-6, is as follows: GAGVSQSPSNKVTEKGKDVELRCDPISGHTALYWYRQSLGQGLEFLIYFQGNSAPDKSGLPSDRFSAERTGGSVSTLTIQRTQQEDSAVYLCASSLGARDRGNSPLHFGNGTRLTVT.

The rearrangement uses TRBV7-9 and TRBJ2-3; D ambiguous. Between the trimmed V and J ends, which lost 2 bases and 5 bases, there was a span of 5 bases. CDR3 length equals 12 residues. Germline CDR1 reads SEHNR; CDR2 reads FQNEAQ (reference sequence). The CDR3 reads CASSLSEDTQYF. For the CDR3, the DNA is TGTGCCAGCAGCTTATCGGAAGATACGCAGTATTTT.

The rearrangement links TRBV7-9 to TRBJ1-2; maybe TRBD1 (5 bases). CDR1 and CDR2 from the germline V gene are SEHNR and FQNEAQ (reference sequence). V lost 1 base, J lost 6 bases, and 21 bases lay in between. This CDR3 spans 17 amino acids. The CDR3 sequence is CASSLGLGRREVNGYTF. The CDR3 region has the DNA TGTGCCAGCAGCTTAGGACTAGGGCGCAGGGAAGTTAATGGCTACACCTTC.

Concerning this clone itself: This sample also contains other DNA sequences that code for the same CDR3. The chain couples TRBV7-9 to TRBJ1-2; no definite D call. Trimming took off 3 bases at V and 1 base at J, with 12 bases between the two ends. CDR3 length: 15 amino acids. Per the germline V gene, CDR1 is SEHNR and CDR2 is FQNEAQ (reference sequence). The CDR3 DNA follows: TGTGCCAGCAGCTTCAACCTACAGCTTAACTATGGCTACACCTTC. Its translation: CASSFNLQLNYGYTF.

In its sample, this clone was seen once. This chain uses TRBV6-5 with TRBJ1-2; a weak D match, TRBD1 (6 bases). The CDR3 length is 15 residues. V was pared by 7 bases and J by 0 bases, with 15 bases between. Germline values: CDR1 MNHEY, CDR2 SVGAGI. CDR3 sequence reads: CASTSPGETNYGYTF. CDR3 nucleotides: TGTGCCAGCACCTCACCAGGGGAGACTAACTATGGCTACACCTTC.

The chain employs TRBV7-9 and TRBJ1-4; D unclear. The CDR3 contains 13 residues. V shed 2 bases and J shed 6 bases, with 7 bases lying between them. Germline V gene sequence: CDR1 SEHNR, CDR2 FQNEAQ (reference sequence). DNA of the CDR3: TGTGCCAGCAGCTTACGCGGGGATGAAAAACTGTTTTTT. The encoded protein is CASSLRGDEKLFF.

J is TRBJ2-3 and V is TRBV29-1; 8 nucleotides align to TRBD2. J lost 0 bases, V lost 5 bases, and 7 bases had no gene match. The CDR3 covers 15 residues. The germline V gene has CDR1 SQVTM and CDR2 ANQGSEA. In DNA form, the CDR3 reads TGCAGCGTTAAGAGCGGGAGTTCTAGCACAGATACGCAGTATTTT. Its translation is CSVKSGSSSTDTQYF.

The chain joins TRBV29-1 to TRBJ2-5; possible D gene TRBD2, 6 bases. The CDR3 is 13 residues long. Germline lookup yields CDR1 SQVTM and CDR2 ANQGSEA. V was clipped by 3 bases and J by 5 bases, with 13 bases between them. DNA for the CDR3: TGCAGCGTTGAGGCGGGGTTGAGGGAGACCCAGTACTTC. Translated, it gives CSVEAGLRETQYF.

This chain links TRBV18 with TRBJ2-7; D perhaps matches TRBD1 (6 bases). The CDR3 consists of 13 residues. Germline loops: CDR1 KGHSH, CDR2 LQKENI. V lost 5 bases to trimming and J lost 2 bases, with 10 bases between them. CDR3 nucleotide sequence: TGTGCCAGCTCAAAGACAGGTACCTACGAGCAGTACTTC. Encoded protein: CASSKTGTYEQYF.

The chain recombines TRBV4-1 with TRBJ2-1, with D possibly being TRBD2 (6 bases). V was clipped by 2 bases and J by 5 bases, with 13 bases between them. Looked up from germline, CDR1 is MGHRA and CDR2 is YSYEKL. The CDR3 consists of 15 residues. The chain's CDR3 is CASSQLTSRNNEQFF. The CDR3 DNA reads as TGCGCCAGCAGCCAATTAACTAGCAGAAACAATGAGCAGTTCTTC.

The chain is built from TRBV6-2 or TRBV6-3 and TRBJ1-2; possible D gene TRBD1, 5 bases. Germline loops: CDR1 MNHEY, CDR2 SVGEGT. The CDR3 length is 13 residues. V was cut by 5 bases and J by 6 bases, with 13 bases left in between. CDR3 DNA sequence: TGTGCCAGCAGTGCCGACAGCTCCGATGGCTACACCTTC. It translates to CASSADSSDGYTF.

V is TRBV5-1 and J is TRBJ1-2, with D perhaps TRBD1 (6 bases). This CDR3 contains 15 residues. With 0 bases removed from V and 8 bases from J, the gap between germline ends came to 17 bases. The V gene's germline CDR1 is SGHRS and CDR2 YFSETQ. CDR3 sequence (DNA): TGCGCCAGCAGCTTGGGCGCAGGGGTGGTGGGCGGCTACACCTTC. Translation: CASSLGAGVVGGYTF.

The V gene is TRBV9, the J gene TRBJ1-1; tentative D call: TRBD1 (6 bases). CDR1 is SGDLS and CDR2 is YYNGEE in the germline V gene. There are 15 residues in the CDR3. V was trimmed by 4 bases and J by 5 bases, leaving 18 bases between them. The CDR3 DNA reads as TGTGCCAGCAGCCTTGGGAGAGACAGGTCGACTGAAGCTTTCTTT. Residues: CASSLGRDRSTEAFF. The full variable domain, with the rest looked up from reference TRBV9 and TRBJ1-1, is DSGVTQTPKHLITATGQRVTLRCSPRSGDLSVYWYQQSLDQGLQFLIQYYNGEERAKGNILERFSAQQFPDLHSELNLSSLELGDSALYFCASSLGRDRSTEAFFGQGTRLTVV.

The rearrangement uses TRBV10-3 and TRBJ2-1, with TRBD1 matching over 9 bases. Germline V gene lookup returns CDR1 ENHRY and CDR2 SYGVKD. The J segment lost 7 bases and the V segment lost 4 bases, leaving 5 bases of the junction unmatched. The CDR3 covers 14 residues. Here the CDR3 reads CAISGTGDRNEQFF. For the CDR3, the DNA is TGTGCCATCAGTGGGACAGGGGATCGGAATGAGCAGTTCTTC.

Remarks on this clone: Other DNA sequences in this specimen translate into the identical CDR3. This rearrangement joins TRBV10-3 to TRBJ2-2, with 7 bases matching TRBD2. J gave up 3 bases and V 3 bases, and 1 base lay outside the gene matches. This CDR3 has 14 residues. Germline V gives CDR1 ENHRY, CDR2 SYGVKD. The CDR3 DNA reads TGTGCCATCAGTGATGCGGGAGACACCGGGGAGCTGTTTTTT. It is translated as CAISDAGDTGELFF.

The chain employs TRBV7-3 and TRBJ2-1, with 7 bases that match TRBD1. V was pared by 6 bases and J by 0 bases, with 5 bases of the junction left unmatched. CDR1 is SGHTA, CDR2 FQGTGA, per germline. The CDR3 runs 15 residues. DNA for the CDR3: TGTGCCAGCAGTAAGGGACAGAGCTCCTACAATGAGCAGTTCTTC. It codes for CASSKGQSSYNEQFF.